This T cell receptor beta chain was identified during a study of cytomegalovirus exposure and HLA in healthy donors. Study-wide results and caveats: HLA alleles showed associations with some 17,000 TCR beta sequences in a later analysis, at a 0.05 false discovery rate. Productive status was seen about 90% or about 30% of the time for most TCR beta V segments in an earlier analysis.

Turning to this clone: Antigen: not known.

At sampling all donors were nominally healthy, likely with unrecorded immune exposures. The PCR had 60 Vbeta and 13 Jbeta primers. Only in-frame clones appear in the TCRdb table, and some are missing; sequencing was by immunoSEQ multiplex PCR. The sample is made up of some 180,000 clones, and the top ten hold 5.5% to 7.5% of it. CDR3 size: 17 residues. Trimming cost V 6 bases and J 0 bases; bases outside gene matches: 13. Germline V gives CDR1 MDHEN, CDR2 SYDVKM. The chain couples TRBV28 to TRBJ2-7; 8 nucleotides agree with TRBD2. Sequenced material: PBMCs. The sequence derives from a man aged 25 to 40 in good health and CMV-seronegative. The CDR3 loop reads CASRPTGASGFSYEQYF. The DNA for the CDR3 is TGTGCCAGCAGACCCACGGGGGCTAGCGGGTTCTCCTACGAGCAGTACTTC.